This is a list of T cell receptor beta chains from one sample in a study of patients and donors after allogeneic stem cell transplantation. Using its own MiXCR run on the RT-PCR reads, TCRdb lists one record per CDR3 protein. Of about 960,000 distinct CDR3 sequences detected, over 15% appear once; the ten largest clones hold about 6%. The sample consisted of blood, either unsorted or a sorted T cell fraction (not recorded which). These receptors were collected from a human donor who was either an allogeneic HSCT recipient or a stem cell or donor lymphocyte infusion donor (not recorded which). It is not recorded whose cells these are; they may come from a transplant donor. Each CDR3 is given with its conserved first and last residue. Fields, in order: J gene, V gene, CDR3 length, clone size, D gene, CDR3 DNA, CDR3 protein. D genes are given only for firm matches. Clone size appears in some rows only: once, few, many, or a class for an expanded clone.

j_gene: TRBJ1-1
v_gene: TRBV5-1
len: 14
abundance: many
d_gene: NA
CDR3nt: TGCGCCAGCAGCTTGGTCGCACAGGGCTTTGAAGCTTTCTTT
CDR3aa: CASSLVAQGFEAFF

j_gene: TRBJ1-5
v_gene: TRBV4-3
len: 15
abundance: few
d_gene: NA
CDR3nt: TGCGCCAGCAGCCAAGTTCCGGGTAGCAATCAGCCCCAGCATTTT
CDR3aa: CASSQVPGSNQPQHF

j_gene: TRBJ2-2
v_gene: TRBV20-1
len: 14
abundance: NA
d_gene: TRBD2
CDR3nt: TGCAGTGCGCTAGCGGTTATGAACACCGGGGAGCTGTTTTTT
CDR3aa: CSALAVMNTGELFF

j_gene: TRBJ2-7
v_gene: TRBV7-2
len: 14
abundance: NA
d_gene: TRBD1
CDR3nt: TGTGCCAGCAGTTTTTCCGGGACAGAGCGGGAGCAGTACTTC
CDR3aa: CASSFSGTEREQYF

j_gene: TRBJ2-3
v_gene: TRBV5-1
len: 14
abundance: many
d_gene: TRBD2
CDR3nt: TGTGCCAGCAGCTTGGGAGGGAGCACAGATACGCAGTATTTT
CDR3aa: CASSLGGSTDTQYF

j_gene: TRBJ2-7
v_gene: TRBV12-3/TRBV12-4
len: 15
abundance: few
d_gene: TRBD1
CDR3nt: TGTGCCAGCAGGGGAACAGGGGGTTTGTCCTACGAGCAGTACTTC
CDR3aa: CASRGTGGLSYEQYF

j_gene: TRBJ1-1
v_gene: TRBV7-9
len: 14
abundance: few
d_gene: TRBD1
CDR3nt: TGTGCCAGCAGCTTAGGGGGCCCCGGGACAGGGGCTTTCTTT
CDR3aa: CASSLGGPGTGAFF

j_gene: TRBJ2-1
v_gene: TRBV5-1
len: 16
abundance: NA
d_gene: TRBD2
CDR3nt: TGCGCCAGCAGCATATCCGGGACTAGCGGGAGGAATGAGCAGTTCTTC
CDR3aa: CASSISGTSGRNEQFF

j_gene: TRBJ1-1
v_gene: TRBV29-1
len: 11
abundance: many
d_gene: NA
CDR3nt: TGCAGCGTTGTTCGGCCCACTGAAGCTTTCTTT
CDR3aa: CSVVRPTEAFF

j_gene: TRBJ2-5
v_gene: TRBV15
len: 16
abundance: few
d_gene: NA
CDR3nt: TGTGCCACCAGCAGAGATCTAGCAGGGATATTAGAGACCCAGTACTTC
CDR3aa: CATSRDLAGILETQYF

j_gene: TRBJ2-7
v_gene: TRBV7-3
len: 16
abundance: few
d_gene: NA
CDR3nt: TGTGCCAGCAGCTTAACGGGGGACGCTGCCTCCTACGAGCAGTACTTC
CDR3aa: CASSLTGDAASYEQYF

j_gene: TRBJ2-5
v_gene: TRBV6-2/TRBV6-3
len: 16
abundance: NA
d_gene: TRBD2
CDR3nt: TGTGCCAGCAGTTCCCTCGGCGGGAGCCTCCAAGAGACCCAGTACTTC
CDR3aa: CASSSLGGSLQETQYF

j_gene: TRBJ2-1
v_gene: TRBV7-2
len: 13
abundance: NA
d_gene: TRBD2
CDR3nt: TGTGCCAGCAGCTTATTGACTAGCGGGGGGCAGTTCTTC
CDR3aa: CASSLLTSGGQFF

j_gene: TRBJ1-1
v_gene: TRBV4-3
len: 19
abundance: NA
d_gene: TRBD1
CDR3nt: TGCGCCAGCAGCCAAGAGGGGCCGACAGGGCCTCCTATGAACACTGAAGCTTTCTTT
CDR3aa: CASSQEGPTGPPMNTEAFF

j_gene: TRBJ1-2
v_gene: TRBV12-3/TRBV12-4
len: 14
abundance: few
d_gene: NA
CDR3nt: TGTGCCAGCAGTCCCGCCCCGGCGGGCTATGGCTACACCTTC
CDR3aa: CASSPAPAGYGYTF

j_gene: TRBJ1-4
v_gene: TRBV5-6
len: 12
abundance: few
d_gene: NA
CDR3nt: TGTGCCAGCAGCTTGAAGGCCAGGCGACTGTTTTTT
CDR3aa: CASSLKARRLFF

j_gene: TRBJ1-1
v_gene: TRBV27
len: 15
abundance: NA
d_gene: TRBD1
CDR3nt: TGTGCCAGCAGCGGCGGGGAGACAGGGGCCACTGAAGCTTTCTTT
CDR3aa: CASSGGETGATEAFF

j_gene: TRBJ1-2
v_gene: TRBV13
len: 17
abundance: few
d_gene: NA
CDR3nt: TGTGCCAGCAGCTTCACGCCGTCGGGACGGATGAACTATGGCTACACCTTC
CDR3aa: CASSFTPSGRMNYGYTF

j_gene: TRBJ2-7
v_gene: TRBV7-2
len: 15
abundance: few
d_gene: TRBD2
CDR3nt: TGTGCCAGCAGCTTAGTCGGGGGGAAGGACTACGAGCAGTACTTC
CDR3aa: CASSLVGGKDYEQYF

j_gene: TRBJ1-1
v_gene: TRBV7-6
len: 14
abundance: few
d_gene: NA
CDR3nt: TGTGCCAGCAGCGCCCGACCGATGAACACTGAAGCTTTCTTT
CDR3aa: CASSARPMNTEAFF

j_gene: TRBJ1-1
v_gene: TRBV7-9
len: 15
abundance: few
d_gene: TRBD1
CDR3nt: TGTGCCAGCAGCTTAGAAAGACAGGGCCACACTGAAGCTTTCTTT
CDR3aa: CASSLERQGHTEAFF

j_gene: TRBJ2-7
v_gene: TRBV4-3
len: 16
abundance: few
d_gene: TRBD1
CDR3nt: TGCGCCAGCAGCCAAGCCCCGGGACAGGGATTCTACGAGCAGTACTTC
CDR3aa: CASSQAPGQGFYEQYF

j_gene: TRBJ2-1
v_gene: TRBV20-1
len: 12
abundance: few
d_gene: NA
CDR3nt: TGCAGTGCCAGGGGCCCGGACCGAGGGCCGTTCTTC
CDR3aa: CSARGPDRGPFF